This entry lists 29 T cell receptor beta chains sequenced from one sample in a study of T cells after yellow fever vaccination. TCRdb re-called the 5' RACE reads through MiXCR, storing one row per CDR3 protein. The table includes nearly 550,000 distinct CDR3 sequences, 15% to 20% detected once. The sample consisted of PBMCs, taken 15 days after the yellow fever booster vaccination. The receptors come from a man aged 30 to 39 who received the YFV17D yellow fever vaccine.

This CDR3 reads CASSLTGTNTDTQYF. The CDR3 coding sequence is TGTGCCAGCAGTCTCACCGGGACGAACACAGATACGCAGTATTTT. The chain uses TRBV27 and TRBJ2-3; either TRBD1 or TRBD2 may fit D (5 bases each). The length of the CDR3 is 15 residues. Germline V gives CDR1 MNHEY, CDR2 SMNVEV (reference sequence). Trimming took off 5 bases at V and 2 bases at J, with 14 bases between the two ends.

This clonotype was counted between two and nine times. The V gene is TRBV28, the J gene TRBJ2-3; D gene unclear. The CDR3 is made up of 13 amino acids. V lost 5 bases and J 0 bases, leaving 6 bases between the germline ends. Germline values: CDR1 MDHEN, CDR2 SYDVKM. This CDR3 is CASSVTSTDTQYF. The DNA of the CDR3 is TGTGCCAGCAGTGTTACTAGCACAGATACGCAGTATTTT.

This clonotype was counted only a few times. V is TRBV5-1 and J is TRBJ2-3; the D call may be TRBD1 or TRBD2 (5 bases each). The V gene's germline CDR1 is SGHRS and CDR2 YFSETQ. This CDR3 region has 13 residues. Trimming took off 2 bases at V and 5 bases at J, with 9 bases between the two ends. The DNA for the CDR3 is TGCGCCAGCAGCTTAGGGGACCAAGATACGCAGTATTTT. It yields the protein CASSLGDQDTQYF.

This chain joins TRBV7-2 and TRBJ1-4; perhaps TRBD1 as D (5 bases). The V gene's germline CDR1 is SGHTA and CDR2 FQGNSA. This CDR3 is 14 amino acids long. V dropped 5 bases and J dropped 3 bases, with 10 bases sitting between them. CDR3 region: CASSRGGSNEKLFF. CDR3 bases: TGTGCCAGCAGCCGGGGGGGGTCTAATGAAAAACTGTTTTTT. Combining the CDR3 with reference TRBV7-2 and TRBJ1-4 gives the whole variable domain GAGVSQSPSNKVTEKGKDVELRCDPISGHTALYWYRQSLGQGLEFLIYFQGNSAPDKSGLPSDRFSAERTGGSVSTLTIQRTQQEDSAVYLCASSRGGSNEKLFFGSGTQLSVL.

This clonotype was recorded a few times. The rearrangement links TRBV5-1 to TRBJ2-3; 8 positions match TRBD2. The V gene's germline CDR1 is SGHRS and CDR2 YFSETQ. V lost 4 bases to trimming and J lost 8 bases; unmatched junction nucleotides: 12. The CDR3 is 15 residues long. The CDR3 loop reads CASSPGVSGVSTQYF. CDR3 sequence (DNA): TGCGCCAGCAGCCCGGGGGTTAGCGGGGTTTCTACGCAGTATTTT.

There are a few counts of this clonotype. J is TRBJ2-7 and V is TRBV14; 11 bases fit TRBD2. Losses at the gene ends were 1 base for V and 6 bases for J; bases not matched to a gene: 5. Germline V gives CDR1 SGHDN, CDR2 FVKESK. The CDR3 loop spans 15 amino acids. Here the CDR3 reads CASSQVAGGHGEQYF. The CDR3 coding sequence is TGTGCCAGCAGCCAAGTAGCGGGAGGGCACGGCGAGCAGTACTTC. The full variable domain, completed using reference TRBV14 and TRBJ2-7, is EAGVTQFPSHSVIEKGQTVTLRCDPISGHDNLYWYRRVMGKEIKFLLHFVKESKQDESGMPNNRFLAERTGGTYSTLKVQPAELEDSGVYFCASSQVAGGHGEQYFGPGTRLTVT.

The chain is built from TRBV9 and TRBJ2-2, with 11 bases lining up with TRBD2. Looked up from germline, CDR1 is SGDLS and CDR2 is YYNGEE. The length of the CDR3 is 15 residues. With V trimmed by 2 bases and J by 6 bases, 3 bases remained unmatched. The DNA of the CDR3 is TGTGCCAGCAGCGTCGGACTAGCGGGCTCCGGGGAGCTGTTTTTT. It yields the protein CASSVGLAGSGELFF.

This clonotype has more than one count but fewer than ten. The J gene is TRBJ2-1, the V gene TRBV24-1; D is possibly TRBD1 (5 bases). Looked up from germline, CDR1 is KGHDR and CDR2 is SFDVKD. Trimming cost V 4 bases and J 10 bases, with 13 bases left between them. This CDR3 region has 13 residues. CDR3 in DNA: TGTGCCACCAGTGAGTTGGGGCACCGCGAGCAGTTCTTC. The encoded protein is CATSELGHREQFF.

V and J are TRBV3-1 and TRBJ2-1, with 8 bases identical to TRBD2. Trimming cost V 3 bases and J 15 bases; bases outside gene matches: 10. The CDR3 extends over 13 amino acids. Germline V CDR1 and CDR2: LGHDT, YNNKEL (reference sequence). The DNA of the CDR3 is TGTGCCAGCAGCCACGGGTCGGGAGGGCCCGGGTTCTTC. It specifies CASSHGSGGPGFF.

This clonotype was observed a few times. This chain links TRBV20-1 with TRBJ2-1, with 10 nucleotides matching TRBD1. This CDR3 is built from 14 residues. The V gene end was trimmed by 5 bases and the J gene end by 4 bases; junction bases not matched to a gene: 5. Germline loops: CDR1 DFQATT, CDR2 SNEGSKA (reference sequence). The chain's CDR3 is CSASSGQGYNEQFF. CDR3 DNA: TGCAGTGCTTCTTCGGGACAGGGGTACAATGAGCAGTTCTTC.

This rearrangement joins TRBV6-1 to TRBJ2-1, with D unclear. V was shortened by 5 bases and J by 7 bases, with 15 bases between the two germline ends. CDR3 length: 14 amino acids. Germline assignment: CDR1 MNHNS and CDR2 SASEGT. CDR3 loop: CASSRPPPGNEQFF. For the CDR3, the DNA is TGTGCCAGCAGTAGACCGCCCCCCGGGAATGAGCAGTTCTTC.

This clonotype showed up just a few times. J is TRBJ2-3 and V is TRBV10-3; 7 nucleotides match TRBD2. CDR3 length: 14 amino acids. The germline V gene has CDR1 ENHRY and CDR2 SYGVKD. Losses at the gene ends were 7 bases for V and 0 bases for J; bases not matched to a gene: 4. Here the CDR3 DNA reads TGTGCCATCAAGGGTAGCGGGAGCACAGATACGCAGTATTTT. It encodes CAIKGSGSTDTQYF.

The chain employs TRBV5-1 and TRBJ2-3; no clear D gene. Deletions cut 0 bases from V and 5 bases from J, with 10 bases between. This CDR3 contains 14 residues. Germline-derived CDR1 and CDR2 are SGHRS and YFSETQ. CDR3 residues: CASSLALNEDTQYF. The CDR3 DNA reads TGCGCCAGCAGCTTGGCCCTGAATGAAGATACGCAGTATTTT.

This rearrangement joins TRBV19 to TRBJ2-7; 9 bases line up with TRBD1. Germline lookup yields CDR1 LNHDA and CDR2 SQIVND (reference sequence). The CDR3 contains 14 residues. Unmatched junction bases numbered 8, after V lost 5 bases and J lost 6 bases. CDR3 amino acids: CASSDPGQGSEQYF. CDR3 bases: TGTGCCAGTAGTGACCCCGGACAGGGGAGCGAGCAGTACTTC.

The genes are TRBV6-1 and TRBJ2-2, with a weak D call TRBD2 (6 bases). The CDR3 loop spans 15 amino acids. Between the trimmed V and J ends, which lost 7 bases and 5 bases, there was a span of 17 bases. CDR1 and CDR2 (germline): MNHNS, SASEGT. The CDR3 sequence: CASNRVEGYTGELFF. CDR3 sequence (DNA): TGTGCCAGCAACCGCGTGGAGGGTTATACCGGGGAGCTGTTTTTT.

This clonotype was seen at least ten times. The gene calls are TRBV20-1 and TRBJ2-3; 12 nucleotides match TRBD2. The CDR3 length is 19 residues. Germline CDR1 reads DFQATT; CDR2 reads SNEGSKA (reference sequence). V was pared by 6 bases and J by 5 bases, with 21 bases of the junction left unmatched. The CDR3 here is CSAAAPRASGRAMLDTQYF. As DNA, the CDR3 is TGCAGTGCAGCCGCCCCTAGGGCTAGCGGGAGGGCCATGTTAGATACGCAGTATTTT.

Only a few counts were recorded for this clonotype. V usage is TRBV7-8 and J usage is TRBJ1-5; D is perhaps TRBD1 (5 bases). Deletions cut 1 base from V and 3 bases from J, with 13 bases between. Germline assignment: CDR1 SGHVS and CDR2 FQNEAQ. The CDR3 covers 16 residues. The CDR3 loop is CASSLEGTAFNQPQHF. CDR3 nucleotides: TGTGCCAGCAGCTTAGAGGGGACTGCCTTCAATCAGCCCCAGCATTTT.

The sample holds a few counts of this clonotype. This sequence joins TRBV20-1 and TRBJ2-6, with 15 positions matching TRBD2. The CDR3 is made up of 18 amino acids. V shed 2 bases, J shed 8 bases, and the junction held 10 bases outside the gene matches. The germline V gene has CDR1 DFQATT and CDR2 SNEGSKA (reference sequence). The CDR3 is CSARKGLAGGAGSNVLTF. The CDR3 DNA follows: TGCAGTGCTAGAAAGGGACTAGCGGGAGGTGCGGGTTCCAACGTCCTGACTTTC.

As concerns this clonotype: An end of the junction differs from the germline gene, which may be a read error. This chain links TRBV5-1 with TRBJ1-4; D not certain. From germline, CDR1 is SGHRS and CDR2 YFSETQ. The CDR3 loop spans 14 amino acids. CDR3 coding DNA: TGTGCCAGCAGCCTGGGAGGGACTAATGAAAAACTGTTTTTT. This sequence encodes CASSLGGTNEKLFF. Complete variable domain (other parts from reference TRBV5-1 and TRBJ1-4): KAGVTQTPRYLIKTRGQQVTLSCSPISGHRSVSWYQQTPGQGLQFLFEYFSETQRNKGNFPGRFSGRQFSNSRSEMNVSTLELGDSALYLCASSLGGTNEKLFFGSGTQLSVL.

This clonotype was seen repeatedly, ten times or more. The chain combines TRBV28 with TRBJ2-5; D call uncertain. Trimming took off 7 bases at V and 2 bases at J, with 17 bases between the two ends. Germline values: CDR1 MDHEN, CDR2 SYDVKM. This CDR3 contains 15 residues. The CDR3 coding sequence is TGTGCCAGCACCACTGGTCTAGGGCGTCAAGAGACCCAGTACTTC. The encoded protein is CASTTGLGRQETQYF.

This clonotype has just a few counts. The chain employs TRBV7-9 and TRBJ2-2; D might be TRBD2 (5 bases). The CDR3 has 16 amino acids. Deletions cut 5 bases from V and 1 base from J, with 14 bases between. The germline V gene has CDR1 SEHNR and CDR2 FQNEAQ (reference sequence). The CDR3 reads CASSGWTAENTGELFF. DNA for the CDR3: TGTGCCAGCAGCGGGTGGACTGCAGAGAACACCGGGGAGCTGTTTTTT.

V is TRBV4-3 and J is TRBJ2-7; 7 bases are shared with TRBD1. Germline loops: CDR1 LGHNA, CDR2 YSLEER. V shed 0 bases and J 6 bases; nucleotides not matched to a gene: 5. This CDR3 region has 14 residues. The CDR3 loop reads CASSQDRTGGEQYF. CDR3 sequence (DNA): TGCGCCAGCAGCCAAGATAGGACAGGAGGCGAGCAGTACTTC.

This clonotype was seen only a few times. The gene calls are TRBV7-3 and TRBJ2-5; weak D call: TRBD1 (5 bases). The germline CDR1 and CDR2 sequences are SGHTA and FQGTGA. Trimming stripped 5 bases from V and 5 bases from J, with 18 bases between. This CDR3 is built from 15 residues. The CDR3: CASSLTWGGRETQYF. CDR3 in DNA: TGTGCCAGCAGCCTTACTTGGGGCGGTCGGGAGACCCAGTACTTC.

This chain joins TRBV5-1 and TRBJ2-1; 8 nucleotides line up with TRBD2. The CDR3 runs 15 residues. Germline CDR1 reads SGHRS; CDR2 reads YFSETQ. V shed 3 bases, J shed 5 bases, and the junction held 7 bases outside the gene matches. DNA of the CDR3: TGCGCCAGCAGCTCCGGGACTAGGACGGACAATGAGCAGTTCTTC. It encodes CASSSGTRTDNEQFF.

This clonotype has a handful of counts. CDR3 sequence: CASSPSGRAYEQFF. The CDR3 DNA sequence: TGTGCCAGCAGTCCTAGCGGGAGGGCCTATGAGCAGTTCTTC. The chain combines TRBV2 with TRBJ2-1; 12 bases line up with TRBD2. Germline V gives CDR1 SNHLY, CDR2 FYNNEI. The CDR3 covers 14 residues. The junction had 4 bases not matched to a gene; V was cut back by 5 bases and J by 8 bases.

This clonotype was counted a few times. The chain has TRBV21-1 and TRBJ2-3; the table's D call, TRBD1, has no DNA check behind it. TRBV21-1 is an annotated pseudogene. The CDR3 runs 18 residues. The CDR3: CASSKAKSRGEWADTQYF. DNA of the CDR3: TGTGCCAGCAGCAAAGCAAAGAGTAGAGGGGAATGGGCAGATACGCAGTATTTT.

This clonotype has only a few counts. The CDR3 protein is CASSHRGNEQFF. DNA of the CDR3: TGTGCCAGCAGTCACAGGGGAAATGAGCAGTTCTTC. The chain is built from TRBV3-1 and TRBJ2-1; 7 bases align to TRBD1. V shed 6 bases, J shed 7 bases, and the junction held 3 bases outside the gene matches. Germline V CDR1 and CDR2: LGHDT, YNNKEL (reference sequence). The CDR3 runs to 12 residues.

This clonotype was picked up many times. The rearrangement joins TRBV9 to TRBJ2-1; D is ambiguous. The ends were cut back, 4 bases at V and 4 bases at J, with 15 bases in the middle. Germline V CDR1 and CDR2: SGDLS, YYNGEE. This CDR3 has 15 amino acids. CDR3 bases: TGTGCCAGCAGCCCATCTTGGTTGTCGTACAATGAGCAGTTCTTC. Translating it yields CASSPSWLSYNEQFF.

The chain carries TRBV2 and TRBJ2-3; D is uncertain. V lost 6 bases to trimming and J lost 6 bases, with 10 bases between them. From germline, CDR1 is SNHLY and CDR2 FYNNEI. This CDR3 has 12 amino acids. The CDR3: CASRETGDTQYF. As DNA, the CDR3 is TGTGCCAGCAGGGAAACGGGCGATACGCAGTATTTT.